This is a list of T cell receptor beta chains from one sample in a study of shared clonotypes between healthy human individuals. The table came from immunoSEQ multiplex PCR; TCRdb's copy has only in-frame clones and leaves some out. The repertoire has more than 2,000,000 clones, 90% to 95% of them found once; the top ten carry under 0.15%. Sequenced material: naive CD4+ T cells sorted from blood. The source of these receptors is a young man in good health. CDR3s include the opening cysteine and the closing phenylalanine or tryptophan. The order of the fields is CDR3 length, V gene, D gene, J gene, clone size, CDR3 protein, CDR3 DNA. D genes are given only for firm matches. Rows may omit the clone size; those that give it use once, few, many or a size class.

CDR3 length: 17; V gene: TRBV7-9; D gene: TRBD1; J gene: TRBJ1-3; clone size: -; CDR3 protein: CASSPGQGPSSGNTIYF; CDR3 DNA: TGTGCCAGCAGCCCAGGACAGGGCCCCAGCTCTGGAAACACCATATATTTT
CDR3 length: 14; V gene: TRBV28; D gene: -; J gene: TRBJ1-2; clone size: -; CDR3 protein: CATIDRTLSYGYTF; CDR3 DNA: TGTGCAACTATAGACAGGACTTTGAGCTATGGCTACACCTTC
CDR3 length: 14; V gene: TRBV10-1; D gene: -; J gene: TRBJ2-2; clone size: -; CDR3 protein: CASSRGGATGELFF; CDR3 DNA: TGCGCCAGCTCCAGGGGAGGGGCCACCGGGGAGCTGTTTTTT
CDR3 length: 15; V gene: TRBV7-7; D gene: -; J gene: TRBJ2-7; clone size: -; CDR3 protein: CASSPAGGASNEQYF; CDR3 DNA: TGTGCTAGCAGCCCAGCAGGAGGGGCGTCGAACGAGCAGTACTTC
CDR3 length: 16; V gene: TRBV5-4; D gene: TRBD1; J gene: TRBJ2-6; clone size: few; CDR3 protein: CASSADRVSGANVLTF; CDR3 DNA: TGTGCCAGCAGCGCGGACAGGGTTTCTGGGGCCAACGTCCTGACTTTC
CDR3 length: 15; V gene: TRBV28; D gene: TRBD1; J gene: TRBJ1-5; clone size: -; CDR3 protein: CASSSDVRDRQPQHF; CDR3 DNA: TGTGCCAGCAGTTCTGACGTAAGGGACAGGCAGCCCCAGCATTTT
CDR3 length: 15; V gene: TRBV27; D gene: TRBD1; J gene: TRBJ2-7; clone size: -; CDR3 protein: CASRRNRDRGYEQYF; CDR3 DNA: TGTGCCAGCAGGCGAAACCGGGACAGGGGTTACGAGCAGTACTTC
CDR3 length: 14; V gene: TRBV7-2; D gene: TRBD1; J gene: TRBJ1-1; clone size: -; CDR3 protein: CASSPGQGGTEAFF; CDR3 DNA: TGTGCCAGCAGCCCGGGACAGGGGGGCACTGAAGCTTTCTTT
CDR3 length: 15; V gene: TRBV7-2; D gene: TRBD2; J gene: TRBJ2-7; clone size: -; CDR3 protein: CASRRTGTSGYEQYF; CDR3 DNA: TGTGCCAGCAGACGAACCGGGACTAGCGGCTACGAGCAGTACTTC
CDR3 length: 14; V gene: TRBV10-3; D gene: TRBD2; J gene: TRBJ2-3; clone size: -; CDR3 protein: CATGLAGGTDTQYF; CDR3 DNA: TGTGCCACCGGACTAGCGGGGGGCACAGATACGCAGTATTTT
CDR3 length: 15; V gene: TRBV19; D gene: TRBD1; J gene: TRBJ2-7; clone size: -; CDR3 protein: CASSRTRDRDYEQYF; CDR3 DNA: TGTGCCAGTAGTAGGACCCGGGACAGAGACTACGAGCAGTACTTC
CDR3 length: 13; V gene: TRBV7-2; D gene: -; J gene: TRBJ2-7; clone size: -; CDR3 protein: CASSTGRSYEQYF; CDR3 DNA: TGTGCCAGCAGCACGGGGAGGTCCTACGAGCAGTACTTC
CDR3 length: 16; V gene: TRBV2; D gene: TRBD2; J gene: TRBJ2-5; clone size: once; CDR3 protein: CASRTTSGRLGETQYF; CDR3 DNA: TGTGCCAGCAGGACAACTAGCGGGAGGTTGGGAGAGACCCAGTACTTC
CDR3 length: 13; V gene: TRBV19; D gene: -; J gene: TRBJ1-6; clone size: -; CDR3 protein: CASSVAGFSPLHF; CDR3 DNA: TGTGCCAGTAGTGTGGCAGGGTTTTCACCCCTCCACTTT
CDR3 length: 13; V gene: TRBV5-1; D gene: -; J gene: TRBJ2-1; clone size: -; CDR3 protein: CASGGRSYNEQFF; CDR3 DNA: TGCGCCAGCGGAGGCAGGTCCTACAATGAGCAGTTCTTC
CDR3 length: 13; V gene: TRBV5-4; D gene: -; J gene: TRBJ2-3; clone size: -; CDR3 protein: CASSLPKVDTQYF; CDR3 DNA: TGTGCCAGCAGCTTGCCTAAGGTCGATACGCAGTATTTT
CDR3 length: 19; V gene: TRBV18; D gene: -; J gene: TRBJ2-3; clone size: -; CDR3 protein: CASSPLYPERDSSTDTQYF; CDR3 DNA: TGTGCCAGCTCACCATTGTACCCAGAACGGGACTCTAGCACAGATACGCAGTATTTT
CDR3 length: 15; V gene: TRBV7-9; D gene: TRBD1; J gene: TRBJ1-4; clone size: -; CDR3 protein: CASSLPGTGIEKLFF; CDR3 DNA: TGTGCCAGCAGCCTCCCCGGGACAGGGATTGAAAAACTGTTTTTT
CDR3 length: 14; V gene: TRBV6-5; D gene: TRBD1; J gene: TRBJ1-2; clone size: -; CDR3 protein: CASSYSTGEYGYTF; CDR3 DNA: TGTGCCAGCAGTTACTCTACAGGGGAGTATGGCTACACCTTC
CDR3 length: 15; V gene: TRBV4-1; D gene: TRBD2; J gene: TRBJ2-7; clone size: -; CDR3 protein: CASSQGLAGIYEQYF; CDR3 DNA: TGCGCCAGCAGCCAGGGACTAGCGGGAATATACGAGCAGTACTTC
CDR3 length: 15; V gene: TRBV9; D gene: TRBD1; J gene: TRBJ1-1; clone size: -; CDR3 protein: CASSVRDRGSGEAFF; CDR3 DNA: TGTGCCAGCAGCGTGAGGGACAGGGGATCCGGTGAAGCTTTCTTT
CDR3 length: 14; V gene: TRBV25-1; D gene: TRBD1; J gene: TRBJ1-2; clone size: -; CDR3 protein: CASSERDSDYGYTF; CDR3 DNA: TGTGCCAGCAGTGAACGGGACAGCGACTATGGCTACACCTTC
CDR3 length: 13; V gene: TRBV6-5; D gene: TRBD1; J gene: TRBJ1-1; clone size: few; CDR3 protein: CASRGTVLAEAFF; CDR3 DNA: TGTGCCAGCAGGGGGACAGTACTCGCTGAAGCTTTCTTT
CDR3 length: 13; V gene: TRBV30; D gene: -; J gene: TRBJ2-1; clone size: -; CDR3 protein: CAWSVRVGGEQFF; CDR3 DNA: TGTGCCTGGAGTGTACGAGTGGGGGGTGAGCAGTTCTTC
CDR3 length: 16; V gene: TRBV7-2; D gene: TRBD1; J gene: TRBJ1-3; clone size: -; CDR3 protein: CASSRRDRVSGNTIYF; CDR3 DNA: TGTGCCAGCAGCCGCCGGGACAGGGTCTCTGGAAACACCATATATTTT
CDR3 length: 13; V gene: TRBV19; D gene: -; J gene: TRBJ2-2; clone size: -; CDR3 protein: CASSTQNTGELFF; CDR3 DNA: TGTGCCAGTAGTACCCAGAACACCGGGGAGCTGTTTTTT
CDR3 length: 16; V gene: TRBV28; D gene: TRBD2; J gene: TRBJ2-5; clone size: -; CDR3 protein: CASSLGLAGGLETQYF; CDR3 DNA: TGTGCCAGCAGTCTGGGACTAGCGGGGGGCCTAGAGACCCAGTACTTC
CDR3 length: 16; V gene: TRBV19; D gene: TRBD2; J gene: TRBJ2-3; clone size: once; CDR3 protein: CASRFTVAGGSDTQYF; CDR3 DNA: TGTGCCAGTAGATTTACGGTAGCGGGAGGGTCAGATACGCAGTATTTT
CDR3 length: 15; V gene: TRBV4-1; D gene: -; J gene: TRBJ1-5; clone size: -; CDR3 protein: CASSQVGGVHQPQHF; CDR3 DNA: TGCGCCAGCAGCCAAGTAGGGGGGGTACATCAGCCCCAGCATTTT
CDR3 length: 13; V gene: TRBV29-1; D gene: TRBD1; J gene: TRBJ1-1; clone size: -; CDR3 protein: CSAYTGGNTEAFF; CDR3 DNA: TGCAGCGCGTATACAGGGGGAAACACTGAAGCTTTCTTT
CDR3 length: 15; V gene: TRBV4-1; D gene: -; J gene: TRBJ2-3; clone size: -; CDR3 protein: CASSPRIPTTDTQYF; CDR3 DNA: TGCGCCAGCAGCCCAAGAATTCCTACCACAGATACGCAGTATTTT
CDR3 length: 15; V gene: TRBV30; D gene: TRBD2; J gene: TRBJ2-7; clone size: once; CDR3 protein: CAWRRTSGGVREQYF; CDR3 DNA: TGTGCCTGGAGGAGGACTAGCGGGGGGGTACGTGAGCAGTACTTC
CDR3 length: 16; V gene: TRBV5-1; D gene: TRBD1; J gene: TRBJ2-1; clone size: -; CDR3 protein: CASSLVRTGTYNEQFF; CDR3 DNA: TGCGCCAGCAGCTTGGTCCGGACAGGGACCTACAATGAGCAGTTCTTC
CDR3 length: 13; V gene: TRBV6-1; D gene: -; J gene: TRBJ1-2; clone size: -; CDR3 protein: CAGSSQGIYGYTF; CDR3 DNA: TGTGCCGGCAGCTCACAGGGAATCTATGGCTACACCTTC
CDR3 length: 16; V gene: TRBV9; D gene: TRBD1; J gene: TRBJ1-3; clone size: -; CDR3 protein: CASSVAGGALGNTIYF; CDR3 DNA: TGTGCCAGCAGCGTAGCAGGGGGCGCGTTGGGAAACACCATATATTTT
CDR3 length: 14; V gene: TRBV19; D gene: -; J gene: TRBJ2-3; clone size: -; CDR3 protein: CASSISRGADTQYF; CDR3 DNA: TGTGCCAGTAGTATTAGCAGAGGGGCAGATACGCAGTATTTT
CDR3 length: 14; V gene: TRBV9; D gene: -; J gene: TRBJ1-1; clone size: -; CDR3 protein: CASSVAQFNAEAFF; CDR3 DNA: TGTGCCAGCAGCGTAGCACAGTTTAACGCTGAAGCTTTCTTT
CDR3 length: 15; V gene: TRBV6-5; D gene: TRBD2; J gene: TRBJ2-1; clone size: -; CDR3 protein: CASRGPGLGYNEQFF; CDR3 DNA: TGTGCCAGCAGAGGCCCGGGACTAGGCTACAATGAGCAGTTCTTC
CDR3 length: 14; V gene: TRBV30; D gene: TRBD2; J gene: TRBJ2-7; clone size: -; CDR3 protein: CAWSFGTSFYEQYF; CDR3 DNA: TGTGCCTGGAGTTTCGGGACTAGCTTCTACGAGCAGTACTTC
CDR3 length: 15; V gene: TRBV10-3; D gene: TRBD1; J gene: TRBJ2-7; clone size: -; CDR3 protein: CATQDRGISSYEQYF; CDR3 DNA: TGTGCCACCCAGGACAGGGGGATTAGCTCCTACGAGCAGTACTTC
CDR3 length: 16; V gene: TRBV19; D gene: -; J gene: TRBJ2-3; clone size: -; CDR3 protein: CASSIVVGLSTDTQYF; CDR3 DNA: TGTGCCAGTAGTATAGTAGTGGGACTTAGCACAGATACGCAGTATTTT
CDR3 length: 17; V gene: TRBV5-1; D gene: TRBD1; J gene: TRBJ2-7; clone size: once; CDR3 protein: CASSLGSLPGGNYEQYF; CDR3 DNA: TGCGCCAGCAGCTTGGGGTCTCTGCCAGGGGGCAACTACGAGCAGTACTTC
CDR3 length: 13; V gene: TRBV6-6; D gene: TRBD1; J gene: TRBJ1-2; clone size: -; CDR3 protein: CASSYSQGGGYTF; CDR3 DNA: TGTGCCAGCAGTTACTCTCAAGGGGGCGGCTACACCTTC
CDR3 length: 16; V gene: TRBV15; D gene: TRBD2; J gene: TRBJ2-1; clone size: once; CDR3 protein: CATSRAPGLAGVEQFF; CDR3 DNA: TGTGCCACCAGCAGAGCCCCGGGACTAGCGGGAGTTGAGCAGTTCTTC
CDR3 length: 17; V gene: TRBV4-1; D gene: -; J gene: TRBJ2-7; clone size: -; CDR3 protein: CASSQELRDRWTYEQYF; CDR3 DNA: TGCGCCAGCAGCCAAGAGCTCCGGGACCGATGGACCTACGAGCAGTACTTC
CDR3 length: 14; V gene: TRBV7-2; D gene: -; J gene: TRBJ1-5; clone size: -; CDR3 protein: CASSSYRTDQPQHF; CDR3 DNA: TGTGCCAGCAGCTCATACCGGACCGATCAGCCCCAGCATTTT
CDR3 length: 14; V gene: TRBV6-5; D gene: -; J gene: TRBJ2-2; clone size: few; CDR3 protein: CASSYAGGPGELFF; CDR3 DNA: TGTGCCAGCAGTTACGCTGGCGGGCCCGGGGAGCTGTTTTTT
CDR3 length: 12; V gene: TRBV19; D gene: -; J gene: TRBJ1-2; clone size: -; CDR3 protein: CASSQRSNGYTF; CDR3 DNA: TGTGCCAGTAGCCAAAGGTCGAATGGCTACACCTTC